This TCR beta chain was sequenced for a study of CD8 T cells in Susac syndrome. RNA totalling roughly 0.45 to 1 ug underwent reverse transcription with random hexamers. TCRdb ran MiXCR on the immunoSEQ multiplex PCR reads and lists one entry per CDR3 protein. Seen here are 100,000 to 150,000 distinct CDR3 sequences, around 94% observed once, and the top ten hold more than 0.2%. The CDR3 extends over 16 amino acids. V was pared by 4 bases and J by 0 bases, with 16 bases between. Looked up from germline, CDR1 is GTSNPN and CDR2 is SVGIG (reference sequence). The chain links TRBV30 to TRBJ1-3; D is unresolved. The sample comprised CD8+ T cells from PBMCs. This clonotype originated in a human donor with Susac syndrome. The CDR3 sequence is CAWITFQPTSGNTIYF. The CDR3 DNA follows: TGTGCCTGGATTACTTTCCAACCAACCTCTGGAAACACCATATATTTT. Filled out from reference TRBV30 and TRBJ1-3, the complete variable domain reads SQTIHQWPATLVQPVGSPLSLECTVEGTSNPNLYWYRQAAGRGLQLLFYSVGIGQISSEVPQNLSASRPQDRQFILSSKKLLLSDSGFYLCAWITFQPTSGNTIYFGEGSWLTVV.